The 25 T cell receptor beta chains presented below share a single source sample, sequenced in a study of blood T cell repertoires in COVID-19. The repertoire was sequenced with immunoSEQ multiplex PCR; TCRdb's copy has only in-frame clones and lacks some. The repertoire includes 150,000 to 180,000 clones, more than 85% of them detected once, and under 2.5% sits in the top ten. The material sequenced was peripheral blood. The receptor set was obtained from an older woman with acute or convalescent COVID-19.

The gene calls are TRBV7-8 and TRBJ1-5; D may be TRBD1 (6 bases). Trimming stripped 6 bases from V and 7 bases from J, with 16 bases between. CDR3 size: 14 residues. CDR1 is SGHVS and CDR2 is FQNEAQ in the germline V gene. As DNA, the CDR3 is TGTGCCAGCAGTTTACAGGGCGTAATCCAGCCCCAGCATTTT. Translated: CASSLQGVIQPQHF.

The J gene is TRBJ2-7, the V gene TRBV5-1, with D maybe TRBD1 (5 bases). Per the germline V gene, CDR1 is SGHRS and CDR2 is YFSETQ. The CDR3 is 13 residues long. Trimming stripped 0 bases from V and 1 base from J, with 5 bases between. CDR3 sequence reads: CASSLDRSYEQYV. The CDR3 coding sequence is TGCGCCAGCAGCTTGGACAGGTCCTACGAGCAGTACGTC.

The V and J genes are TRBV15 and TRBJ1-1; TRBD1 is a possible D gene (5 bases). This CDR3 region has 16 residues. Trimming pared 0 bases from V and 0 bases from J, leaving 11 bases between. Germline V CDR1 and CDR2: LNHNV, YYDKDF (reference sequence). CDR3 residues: CATSRDRGGLNTEAFF. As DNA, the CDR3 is TGTGCCACCAGCAGAGATCGGGGGGGATTGAACACTGAAGCTTTCTTT.

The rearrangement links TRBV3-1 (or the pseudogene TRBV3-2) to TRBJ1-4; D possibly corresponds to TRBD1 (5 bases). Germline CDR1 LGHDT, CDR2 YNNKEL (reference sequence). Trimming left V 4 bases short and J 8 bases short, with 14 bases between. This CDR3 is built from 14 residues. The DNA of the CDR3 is TGTGCCAGCAGCCCCCGGCGGGGCGGAGAAAAACTGTTTTTT. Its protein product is CASSPRRGGEKLFF.

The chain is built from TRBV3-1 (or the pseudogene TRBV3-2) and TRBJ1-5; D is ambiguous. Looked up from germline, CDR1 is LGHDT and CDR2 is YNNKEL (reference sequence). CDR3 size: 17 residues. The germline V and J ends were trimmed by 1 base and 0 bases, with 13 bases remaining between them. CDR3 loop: CASSQGRGRDSNQPQHF. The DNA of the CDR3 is TGTGCCAGCAGCCAAGGTCGGGGTCGGGATAGCAATCAGCCCCAGCATTTT.

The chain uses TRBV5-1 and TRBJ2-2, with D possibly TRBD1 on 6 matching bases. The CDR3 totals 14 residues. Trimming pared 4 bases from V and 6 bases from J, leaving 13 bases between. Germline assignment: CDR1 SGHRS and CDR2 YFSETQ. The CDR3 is CASSPDKGAGELFF. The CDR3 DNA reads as TGCGCCAGCAGCCCAGACAAGGGGGCCGGGGAGCTGTTTTTT.

This CDR3 is CASSLSGGGDYEQYV. CDR3 coding DNA: TGTGCCAGCAGCCTTTCAGGTGGGGGCGACTACGAGCAGTACGTC. The rearrangement links TRBV7-9 to TRBJ2-7; a possible D gene is TRBD1 (6 bases). Germline V lookup: CDR1 SEHNR, CDR2 FQNEAQ (reference sequence). The V and J ends lost 5 bases and 3 bases respectively, with 17 bases between them. This CDR3 has 15 amino acids.

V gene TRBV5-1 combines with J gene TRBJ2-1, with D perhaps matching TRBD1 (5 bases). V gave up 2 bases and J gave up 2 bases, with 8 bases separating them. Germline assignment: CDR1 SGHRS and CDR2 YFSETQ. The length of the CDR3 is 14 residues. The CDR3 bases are TGCGCCAGCAGCTTTTCAGGGCCCTACAATGAGCAGTTCTTC. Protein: CASSFSGPYNEQFF.

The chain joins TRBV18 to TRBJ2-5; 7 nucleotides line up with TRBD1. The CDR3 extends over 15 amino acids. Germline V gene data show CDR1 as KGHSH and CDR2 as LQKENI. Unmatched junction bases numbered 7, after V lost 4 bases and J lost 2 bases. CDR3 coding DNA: TGTGCCAGCTCACGGAATCCGGGACAGCAAGAGACCCAGTACTTC. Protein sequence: CASSRNPGQQETQYF. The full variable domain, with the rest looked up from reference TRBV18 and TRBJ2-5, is NAGVMQNPRHLVRRRGQEARLRCSPMKGHSHVYWYRQLPEEGLKFMVYLQKENIIDESGMPKERFSAEFPKEGPSILRIQQVVRGDSAAYFCASSRNPGQQETQYFGPGTRLLVL.

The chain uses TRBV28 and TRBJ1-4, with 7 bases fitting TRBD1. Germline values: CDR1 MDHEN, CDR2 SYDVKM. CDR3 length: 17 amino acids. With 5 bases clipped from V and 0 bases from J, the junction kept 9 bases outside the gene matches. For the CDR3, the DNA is TGTGCCAGCAGTCCCGGGAGGGGGCATACAACTAATGAAAAACTGTTTTTT. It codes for CASSPGRGHTTNEKLFF.

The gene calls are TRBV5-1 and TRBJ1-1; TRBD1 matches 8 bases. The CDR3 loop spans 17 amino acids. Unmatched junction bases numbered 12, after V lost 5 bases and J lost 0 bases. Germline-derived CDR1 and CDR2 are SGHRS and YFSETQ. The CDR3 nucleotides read TGCGCCAGCAGGGACAGGGTCACAGGGAATATGAACACTGAAGCTTTCTTT. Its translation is CASRDRVTGNMNTEAFF.

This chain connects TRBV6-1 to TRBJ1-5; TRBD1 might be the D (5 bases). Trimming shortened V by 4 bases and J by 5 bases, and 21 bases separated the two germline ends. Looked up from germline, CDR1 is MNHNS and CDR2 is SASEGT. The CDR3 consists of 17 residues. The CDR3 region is CASSVRIASGSDQPQHF. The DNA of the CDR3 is TGTGCCAGCAGTGTACGCATTGCATCAGGGTCTGATCAGCCCCAGCATTTT.

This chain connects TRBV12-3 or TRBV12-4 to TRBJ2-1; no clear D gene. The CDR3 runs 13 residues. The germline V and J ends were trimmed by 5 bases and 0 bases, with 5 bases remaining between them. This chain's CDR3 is CASSLSSYNEQFF. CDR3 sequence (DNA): TGTGCCAGCAGTCTCAGCTCCTACAATGAGCAGTTCTTC.

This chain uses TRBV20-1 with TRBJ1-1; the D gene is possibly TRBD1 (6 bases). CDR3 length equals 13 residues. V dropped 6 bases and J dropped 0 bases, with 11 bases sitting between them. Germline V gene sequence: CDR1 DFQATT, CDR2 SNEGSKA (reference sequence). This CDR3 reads CSASRDMNTEAFF. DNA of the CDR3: TGCAGTGCGAGTAGGGACATGAACACTGAAGCTTTCTTT.

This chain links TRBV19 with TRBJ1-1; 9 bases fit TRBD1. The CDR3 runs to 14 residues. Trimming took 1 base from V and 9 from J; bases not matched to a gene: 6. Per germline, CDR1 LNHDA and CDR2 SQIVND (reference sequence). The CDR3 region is CASSIGRDRAKAFF. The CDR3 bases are TGTGCCAGTAGTATAGGGCGGGACAGGGCGAAAGCTTTCTTT.

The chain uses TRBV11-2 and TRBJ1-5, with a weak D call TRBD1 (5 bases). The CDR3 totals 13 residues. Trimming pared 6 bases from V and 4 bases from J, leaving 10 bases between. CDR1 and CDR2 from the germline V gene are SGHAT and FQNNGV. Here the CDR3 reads CASSTGGNQPQHF. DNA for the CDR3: TGTGCCAGCAGTACTGGGGGGAATCAGCCCCAGCATTTT. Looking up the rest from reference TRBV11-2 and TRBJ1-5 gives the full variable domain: EAGVAQSPRYKIIEKRQSVAFWCNPISGHATLYWYQQILGQGPKLLIQFQNNGVVDDSQLPKDRFSAERLKGVDSTLKIQPAKLEDSAVYLCASSTGGNQPQHFGDGTRLSIL.

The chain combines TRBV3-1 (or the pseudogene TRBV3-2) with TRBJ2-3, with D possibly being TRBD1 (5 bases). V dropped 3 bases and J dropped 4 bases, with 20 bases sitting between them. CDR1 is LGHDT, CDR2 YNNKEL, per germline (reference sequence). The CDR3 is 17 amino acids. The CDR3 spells CASSHHRGNPGADTQYF. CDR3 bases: TGTGCCAGCAGCCATCATAGGGGAAATCCGGGCGCAGATACGCAGTATTTT.

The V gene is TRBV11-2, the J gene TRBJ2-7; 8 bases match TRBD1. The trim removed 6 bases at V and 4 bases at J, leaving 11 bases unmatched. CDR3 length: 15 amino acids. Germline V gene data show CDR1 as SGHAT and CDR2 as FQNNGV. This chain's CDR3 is CASRPQPGGKYEQYV. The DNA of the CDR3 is TGTGCCAGCAGGCCCCAGCCAGGGGGCAAATACGAGCAGTACGTC.

The CDR3 is CASSLWDSTNYGYTF. CDR3 bases: TGTGCCAGCTCTCTGTGGGACAGCACTAACTATGGCTACACCTTC. The chain joins TRBV18 to TRBJ1-2, with TRBD1 identical over 7 bases. The CDR3 is 15 amino acids. Unmatched junction bases numbered 7, after V lost 6 bases and J lost 0 bases. Germline lookup yields CDR1 KGHSH and CDR2 LQKENI.

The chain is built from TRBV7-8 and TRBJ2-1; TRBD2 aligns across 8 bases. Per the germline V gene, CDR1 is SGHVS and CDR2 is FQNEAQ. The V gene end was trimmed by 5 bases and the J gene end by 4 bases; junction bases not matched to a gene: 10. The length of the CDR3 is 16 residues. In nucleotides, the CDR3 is TGTGCCAGCAGCATCCAAGGGGCGGGGGGATACAATGAGCAGTTCTTC. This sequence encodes CASSIQGAGGYNEQFF.

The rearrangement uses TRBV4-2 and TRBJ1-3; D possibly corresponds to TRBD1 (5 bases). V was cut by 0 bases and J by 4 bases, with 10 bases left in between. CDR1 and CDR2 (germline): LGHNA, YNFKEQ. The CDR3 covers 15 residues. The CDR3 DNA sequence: TGTGCCAGCAGCCAAGAGGCAGGGTCAGGAAACACCATATATTTT. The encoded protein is CASSQEAGSGNTIYF.

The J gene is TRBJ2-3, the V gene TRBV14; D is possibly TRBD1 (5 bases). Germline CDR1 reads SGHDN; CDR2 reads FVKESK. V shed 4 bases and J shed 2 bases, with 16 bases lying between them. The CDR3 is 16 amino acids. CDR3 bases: TGTGCCAGCAGCCGTTTCACTACAGGATTCACAGATACGCAGTATTTT. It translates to CASSRFTTGFTDTQYF.

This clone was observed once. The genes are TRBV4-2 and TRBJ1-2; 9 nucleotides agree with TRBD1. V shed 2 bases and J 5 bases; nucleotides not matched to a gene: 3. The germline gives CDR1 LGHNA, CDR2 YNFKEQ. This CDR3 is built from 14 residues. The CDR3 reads CASSQWDRAYGYTF. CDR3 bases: TGTGCCAGCAGCCAATGGGACAGGGCGTATGGCTACACCTTC.

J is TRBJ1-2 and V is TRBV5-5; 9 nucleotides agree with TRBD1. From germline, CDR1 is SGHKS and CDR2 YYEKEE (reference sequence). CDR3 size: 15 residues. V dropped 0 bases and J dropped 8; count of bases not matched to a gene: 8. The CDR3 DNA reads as TGTGCCAGCAGCTTGGGCGTGGGACAGGGTTTGGGCTACACCTTC. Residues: CASSLGVGQGLGYTF.

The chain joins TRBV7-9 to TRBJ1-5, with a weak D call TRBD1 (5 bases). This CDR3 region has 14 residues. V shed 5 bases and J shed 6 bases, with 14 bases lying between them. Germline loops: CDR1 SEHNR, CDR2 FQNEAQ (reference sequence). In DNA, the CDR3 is TGTGCCAGCAGCCCGGCGGGGGTGGTTCAGCCCCAGCATTTT. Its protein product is CASSPAGVVQPQHF.